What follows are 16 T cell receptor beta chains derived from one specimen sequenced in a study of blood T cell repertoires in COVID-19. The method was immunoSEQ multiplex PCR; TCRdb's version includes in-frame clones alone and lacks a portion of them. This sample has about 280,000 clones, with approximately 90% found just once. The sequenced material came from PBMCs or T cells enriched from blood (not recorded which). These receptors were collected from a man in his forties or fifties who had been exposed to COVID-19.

As DNA, the CDR3 is TGTGCCAGCAGCCTTGTAGCAGGGGGCGTGGACACCATATATTTT. Its protein product is CASSLVAGGVDTIYF. The genes are TRBV3-1 (or the pseudogene TRBV3-2) and TRBJ1-3; 8 bases align to TRBD1. CDR3 length: 15 amino acids. Germline assignment: CDR1 LGHDT and CDR2 YNNKEL (reference sequence). Trimming cost V 4 bases and J 8 bases; bases outside gene matches: 10.

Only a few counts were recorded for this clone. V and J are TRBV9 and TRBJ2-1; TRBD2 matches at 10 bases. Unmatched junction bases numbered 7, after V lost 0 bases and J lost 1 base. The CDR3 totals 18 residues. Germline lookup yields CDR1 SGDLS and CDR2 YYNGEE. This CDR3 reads CASSVASSGSVSYNEQFF. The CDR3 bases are TGTGCCAGCAGCGTAGCTTCTAGCGGGAGTGTGTCCTACAATGAGCAGTTCTTC.

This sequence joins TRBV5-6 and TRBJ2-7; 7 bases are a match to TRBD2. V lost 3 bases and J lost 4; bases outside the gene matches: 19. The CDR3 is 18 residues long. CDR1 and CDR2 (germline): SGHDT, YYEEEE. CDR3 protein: CASSSLLTSPPLGYEQYF. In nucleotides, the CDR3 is TGTGCCAGCAGCTCCCTTTTGACTAGCCCGCCATTAGGATACGAGCAGTACTTC.

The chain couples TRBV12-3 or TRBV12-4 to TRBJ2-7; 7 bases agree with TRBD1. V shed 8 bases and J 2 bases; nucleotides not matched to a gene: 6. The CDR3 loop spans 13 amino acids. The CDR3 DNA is TGTGCCAGCCGGACGGGACAGACCTACGAGCAGTACTTC. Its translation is CASRTGQTYEQYF.

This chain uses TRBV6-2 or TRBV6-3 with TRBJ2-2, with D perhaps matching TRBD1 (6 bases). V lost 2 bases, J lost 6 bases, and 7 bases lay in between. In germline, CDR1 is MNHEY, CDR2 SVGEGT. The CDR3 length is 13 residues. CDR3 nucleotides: TGTGCCAGCAGTTACGGGGGCTCCGGGGAGCTGTTTTTT. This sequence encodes CASSYGGSGELFF.

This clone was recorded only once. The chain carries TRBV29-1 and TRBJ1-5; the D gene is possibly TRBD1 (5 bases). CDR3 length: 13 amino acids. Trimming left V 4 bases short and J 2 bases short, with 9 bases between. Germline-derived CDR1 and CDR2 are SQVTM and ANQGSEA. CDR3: CSVVFRGNQPQHF. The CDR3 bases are TGCAGCGTTGTTTTCAGGGGCAATCAGCCCCAGCATTTT. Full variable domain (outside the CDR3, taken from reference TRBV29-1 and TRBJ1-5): SAVISQKPSRDICQRGTSLTIQCQVDSQVTMMFWYRQQPGQSLTLIATANQGSEATYESGFVIDKFPISRPNLTFSTLTVSNMSPEDSSIYLCSVVFRGNQPQHFGDGTRLSIL.

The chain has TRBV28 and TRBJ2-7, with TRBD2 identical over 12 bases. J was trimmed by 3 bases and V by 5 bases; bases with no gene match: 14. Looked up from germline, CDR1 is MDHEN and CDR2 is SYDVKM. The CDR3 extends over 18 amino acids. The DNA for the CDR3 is TGTGCCAGCAGTCCGCAACGGAAGACTAGCGGGAGACGCTACGAGCAGTACTTC. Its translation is CASSPQRKTSGRRYEQYF.

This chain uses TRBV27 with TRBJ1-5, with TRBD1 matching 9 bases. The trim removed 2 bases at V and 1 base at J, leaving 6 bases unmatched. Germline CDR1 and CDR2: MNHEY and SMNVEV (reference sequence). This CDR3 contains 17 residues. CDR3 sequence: CASSLLGTGLSNQPQHF. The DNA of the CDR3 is TGTGCCAGCAGTTTACTCGGGACAGGGTTAAGCAATCAGCCCCAGCATTTT.

The CDR3 sequence: CATSRDTGTTRDIQYF. CDR3 nucleotides: TGTGCCACCAGCAGAGATACCGGGACTACCCGGGACATTCAGTACTTC. This sequence joins TRBV15 and TRBJ2-4; 7 bases agree with TRBD2. Germline CDR1 reads LNHNV; CDR2 reads YYDKDF (reference sequence). V trimming: 0 bases; J trimming: 8 bases; junction bases outside the gene matches: 10. CDR3 size: 16 residues. The variable domain in full, with the rest retrieved from reference TRBV15 and TRBJ2-4, is DAMVIQNPRYQVTQFGKPVTLSCSQTLNHNVMYWYQQKSSQAPKLLFHYYDKDFNNEADTPDNFQSRRPNTSFCFLDIRSPGLGDTAMYLCATSRDTGTTRDIQYFGAGTRLSVL.

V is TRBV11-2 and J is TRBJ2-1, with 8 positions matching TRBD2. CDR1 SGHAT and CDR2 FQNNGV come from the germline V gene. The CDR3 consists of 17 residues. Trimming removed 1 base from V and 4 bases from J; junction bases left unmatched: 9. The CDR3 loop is CASSLGFVAGGYNEQFF. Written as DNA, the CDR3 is TGTGCCAGCAGCTTAGGGTTTGTGGCGGGAGGATACAATGAGCAGTTCTTC.

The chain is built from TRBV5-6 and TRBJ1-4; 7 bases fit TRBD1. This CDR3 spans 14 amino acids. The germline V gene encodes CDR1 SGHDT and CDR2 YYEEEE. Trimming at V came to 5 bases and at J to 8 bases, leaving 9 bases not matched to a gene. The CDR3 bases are TGTGCCAGCAGGCTCCTGGCAGGGGGAGAAAAACTGTTTTTT. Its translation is CASRLLAGGEKLFF.

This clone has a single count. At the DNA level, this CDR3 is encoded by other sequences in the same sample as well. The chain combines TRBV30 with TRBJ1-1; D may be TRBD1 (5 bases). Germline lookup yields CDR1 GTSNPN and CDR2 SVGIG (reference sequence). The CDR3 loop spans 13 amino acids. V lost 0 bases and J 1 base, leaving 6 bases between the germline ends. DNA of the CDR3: TGTGCCTGGAGTGTAGGACAGAACACTGAAGCTTTCTTT. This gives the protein CAWSVGQNTEAFF.

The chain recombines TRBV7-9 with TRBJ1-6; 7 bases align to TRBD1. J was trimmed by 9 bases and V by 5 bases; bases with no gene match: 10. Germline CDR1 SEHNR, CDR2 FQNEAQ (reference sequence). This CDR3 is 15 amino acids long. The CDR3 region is CASSLYGRGTSPLHF. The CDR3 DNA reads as TGTGCCAGCAGCCTGTACGGCAGGGGGACTTCACCCCTCCACTTT.

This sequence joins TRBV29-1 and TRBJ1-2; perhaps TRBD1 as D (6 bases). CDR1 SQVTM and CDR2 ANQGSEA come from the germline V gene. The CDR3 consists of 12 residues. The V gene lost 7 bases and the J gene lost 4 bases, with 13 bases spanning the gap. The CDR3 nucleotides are TGCAGCGCACAAGACAGGCTCTATGGCTACACCTTC. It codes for CSAQDRLYGYTF.

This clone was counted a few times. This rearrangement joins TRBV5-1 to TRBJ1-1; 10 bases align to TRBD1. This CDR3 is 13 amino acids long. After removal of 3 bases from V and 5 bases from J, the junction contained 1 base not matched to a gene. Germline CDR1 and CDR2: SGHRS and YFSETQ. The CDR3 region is CASSWTGGTEAFF. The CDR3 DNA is TGCGCCAGCAGCTGGACAGGGGGAACTGAAGCTTTCTTT.

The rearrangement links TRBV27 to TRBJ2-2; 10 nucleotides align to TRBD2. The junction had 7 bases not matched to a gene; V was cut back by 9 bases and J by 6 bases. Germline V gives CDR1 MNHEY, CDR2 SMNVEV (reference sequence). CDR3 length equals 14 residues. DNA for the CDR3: TGTGCCAGTAAGCCGGGGACTAGCGCCGGGGAGCTGTTTTTT. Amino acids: CASKPGTSAGELFF.